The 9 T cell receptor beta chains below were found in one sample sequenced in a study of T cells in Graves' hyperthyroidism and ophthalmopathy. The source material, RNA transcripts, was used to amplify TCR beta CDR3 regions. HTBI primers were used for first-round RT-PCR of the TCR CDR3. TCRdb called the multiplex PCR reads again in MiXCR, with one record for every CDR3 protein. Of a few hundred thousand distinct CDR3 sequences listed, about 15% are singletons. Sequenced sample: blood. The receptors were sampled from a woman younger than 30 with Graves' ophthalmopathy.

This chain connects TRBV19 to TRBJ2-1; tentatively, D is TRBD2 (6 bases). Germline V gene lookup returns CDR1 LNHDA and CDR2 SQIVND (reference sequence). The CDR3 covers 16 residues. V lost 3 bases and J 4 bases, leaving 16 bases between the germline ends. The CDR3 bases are TGTGCCAGTAGTATGTACGGACTAACGGGGTACAATGAGCAGTTCTTC. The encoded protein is CASSMYGLTGYNEQFF. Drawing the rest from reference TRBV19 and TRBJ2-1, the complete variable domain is DGGITQSPKYLFRKEGQNVTLSCEQNLNHDAMYWYRQDPGQGLRLIYYSQIVNDFQKGDIAEGYSVSREKKESFPLTVTSAQKNPTAFYLCASSMYGLTGYNEQFFGPGTRLTVL.

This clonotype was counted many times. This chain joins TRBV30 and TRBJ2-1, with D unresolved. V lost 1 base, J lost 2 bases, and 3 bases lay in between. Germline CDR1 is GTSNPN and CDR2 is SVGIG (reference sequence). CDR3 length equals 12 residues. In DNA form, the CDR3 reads TGTGCCTGGAGTGCCCCCTACAATGAGCAGTTCTTC. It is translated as CAWSAPYNEQFF.

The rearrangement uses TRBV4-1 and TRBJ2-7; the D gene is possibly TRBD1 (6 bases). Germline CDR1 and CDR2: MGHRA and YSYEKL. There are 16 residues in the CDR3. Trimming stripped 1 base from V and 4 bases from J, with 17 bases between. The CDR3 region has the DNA TGCGCCAGCAGCCAAGTTACAGAGGACAGTTCATACGAGCAGTACTTC. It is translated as CASSQVTEDSSYEQYF.

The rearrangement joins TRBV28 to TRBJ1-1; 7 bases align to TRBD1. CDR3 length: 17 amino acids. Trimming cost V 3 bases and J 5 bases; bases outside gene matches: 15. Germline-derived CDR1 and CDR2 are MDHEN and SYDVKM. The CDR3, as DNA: TGTGCCAGCAGTTTGGGGTCAGGGGGGGGCCGAAGGACTGAAGCTTTCTTT. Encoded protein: CASSLGSGGGRRTEAFF.

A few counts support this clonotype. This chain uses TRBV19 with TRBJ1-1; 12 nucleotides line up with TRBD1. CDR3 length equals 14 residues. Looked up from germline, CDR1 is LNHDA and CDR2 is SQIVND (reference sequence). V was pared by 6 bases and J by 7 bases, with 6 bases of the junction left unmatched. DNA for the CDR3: TGTGCCAGTAGCCTGGGACAGGGGGCTATTGAAGCTTTCTTT. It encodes CASSLGQGAIEAFF.

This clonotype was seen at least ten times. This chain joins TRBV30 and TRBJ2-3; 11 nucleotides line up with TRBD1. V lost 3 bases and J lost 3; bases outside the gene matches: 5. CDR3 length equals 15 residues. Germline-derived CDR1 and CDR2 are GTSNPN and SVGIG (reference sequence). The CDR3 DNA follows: TGTGCCTGGAGAATCGGGACAGGGGGGACAGATACGCAGTATTTT. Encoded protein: CAWRIGTGGTDTQYF.

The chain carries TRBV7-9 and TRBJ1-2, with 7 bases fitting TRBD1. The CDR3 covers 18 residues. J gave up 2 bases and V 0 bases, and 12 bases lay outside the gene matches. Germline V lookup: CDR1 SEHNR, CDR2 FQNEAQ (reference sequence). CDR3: CASSLAAGQRIKNYGYTF. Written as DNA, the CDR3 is TGTGCCAGCAGCTTAGCGGCGGGACAGAGAATAAAAAACTATGGCTACACCTTC.

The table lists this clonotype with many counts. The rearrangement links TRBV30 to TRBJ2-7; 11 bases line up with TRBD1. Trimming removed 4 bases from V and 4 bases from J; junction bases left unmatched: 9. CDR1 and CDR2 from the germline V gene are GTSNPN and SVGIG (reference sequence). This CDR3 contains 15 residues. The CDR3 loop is CAWNSPGQGVYEQYF. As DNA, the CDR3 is TGTGCCTGGAACTCTCCGGGACAGGGGGTATACGAGCAGTACTTC.

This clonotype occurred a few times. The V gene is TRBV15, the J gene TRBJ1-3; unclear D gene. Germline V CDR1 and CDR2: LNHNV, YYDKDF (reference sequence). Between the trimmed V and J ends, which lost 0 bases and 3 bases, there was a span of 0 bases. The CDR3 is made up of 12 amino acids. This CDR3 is CATSRDGNTIYF. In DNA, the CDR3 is TGTGCCACCAGCAGAGATGGAAACACCATATATTTT. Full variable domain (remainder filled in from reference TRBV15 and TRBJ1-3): DAMVIQNPRYQVTQFGKPVTLSCSQTLNHNVMYWYQQKSSQAPKLLFHYYDKDFNNEADTPDNFQSRRPNTSFCFLDIRSPGLGDTAMYLCATSRDGNTIYFGEGSWLTVV.